The entry below gives a single TCR beta chain sequence along with its context. The sample belongs to a study of blood T cell repertoires in COVID-19. Per germline, CDR1 SGHNT and CDR2 YYREEE (reference sequence). The CDR3 runs 13 residues. V shed 3 bases and J shed 6 bases, with 12 bases lying between them. As handled by the study authors: Quantification of nucleated cells was approximated via reference gene primer amplification. The method was immunoSEQ multiplex PCR; TCRdb's version includes in-frame clones alone and lacks a portion of them. That table furnishes V, J and clone size, whereas the DNA furnished D and trimming. The profile shows 220,000 or so clones, more than 65% of them singletons.

The sample was peripheral blood. The gene calls are TRBV5-4 and TRBJ1-1, with D possibly matching TRBD1 (6 bases). This sequence was found in a woman of 80 years or more with acute or convalescent COVID-19. CDR3 residues: CASSSTGGAEAFF. As DNA, the CDR3 is TGTGCCAGCAGCTCGACAGGTGGTGCTGAAGCTTTCTTT. The full variable domain, with the rest looked up from reference TRBV5-4 and TRBJ1-1, is ETGVTQSPTHLIKTRGQQVTLRCSSQSGHNTVSWYQQALGQGPQFIFQYYREEENGRGNFPPRFSGLQFPNYSSELNVNALELDDSALYLCASSSTGGAEAFFGQGTRLTVV.